One and the same sample provided the 9 T cell receptor beta chains below, sequenced in a study of blood T cell repertoires in COVID-19. Repertoires were generated with immunoSEQ multiplex PCR, while TCRdb's copy carries only in-frame clones and drops some. The sample carries 250,000 to 350,000 clones, around nine tenths recorded once. Sequenced: peripheral blood. These receptors all come from a woman aged 30 to 39 with COVID-19, enrolled during active disease.

This chain uses TRBV5-1 with TRBJ2-5; D not resolved. V was shortened by 4 bases and J by 0 bases, with 4 bases between the two germline ends. The CDR3 is made up of 12 amino acids. CDR1 and CDR2 from the germline V gene are SGHRS and YFSETQ. The CDR3 nucleotides read TGCGCCAGCAGCGGAGACCAAGAGACCCAGTACTTC. As protein: CASSGDQETQYF.

Only one count was recorded for this clone. The chain employs TRBV6-2 or TRBV6-3 and TRBJ1-1; weak D call: TRBD1 (5 bases). Germline-derived CDR1 and CDR2 are MNHEY and SVGEGT. This CDR3 comprises 13 residues. With 2 bases removed from V and 5 bases from J, the gap between germline ends came to 9 bases. The CDR3 loop is CASSYNGGTEAFF. For the CDR3, the DNA is TGTGCCAGCAGTTACAACGGGGGAACTGAAGCTTTCTTT.

The genes are TRBV25-1 and TRBJ2-3, with TRBD2 matching 12 bases. The ends lost 1 base at V and 6 bases at J; junction bases unmatched: 8. The length of the CDR3 is 17 residues. Per the germline V gene, CDR1 is MGHDK and CDR2 is SYGVNS. The CDR3 region has the DNA TGTGCCAGCAGTGAATCGTCTAGCGGGAGGGCTAAGGATACGCAGTATTTT. It specifies CASSESSSGRAKDTQYF.

The CDR3 reads CASSRGNSADQPQHF. CDR3 coding DNA: TGTGCCAGCAGTCGGGGGAATTCCGCCGATCAGCCCCAGCATTTT. The chain has TRBV6-5 and TRBJ1-5, with D perhaps TRBD1 (5 bases). This CDR3 has 15 amino acids. Germline V gives CDR1 MNHEY, CDR2 SVGAGI. Trimming took 5 bases from V and 5 from J, leaving 16 bases between them.

V usage is TRBV3-1 (or the pseudogene TRBV3-2) and J usage is TRBJ2-7; the match to TRBD1 covers 7 bases. J gave up 0 bases and V 3 bases, and 2 bases lay outside the gene matches. CDR3 length equals 14 residues. CDR1 and CDR2 (germline): LGHDT, YNNKEL (reference sequence). The CDR3 here is CASSHTGVSYEQYF. CDR3 sequence (DNA): TGTGCCAGCAGCCATACAGGGGTCTCCTACGAGCAGTACTTC.

The CDR3 loop is CSASGDRESDEQYF. The CDR3 DNA reads TGCAGTGCTAGTGGGGACAGGGAATCCGACGAGCAGTACTTC. The rearrangement links TRBV20-1 to TRBJ2-7; 9 positions agree with TRBD1. Germline V lookup: CDR1 DFQATT, CDR2 SNEGSKA (reference sequence). The CDR3 spans 14 residues. V dropped 3 bases and J dropped 5; count of bases not matched to a gene: 8.

The chain is built from TRBV4-1 and TRBJ2-7; 7 bases align to TRBD1. This CDR3 has 16 amino acids. Germline-derived CDR1 and CDR2 are MGHRA and YSYEKL. The V gene end was trimmed by 3 bases and the J gene end by 2 bases; junction bases not matched to a gene: 10. The CDR3 sequence: CASSQTEDRPPYEQYF. DNA of the CDR3: TGCGCCAGCAGCCAGACGGAGGACAGGCCCCCCTACGAGCAGTACTTC.

The V and J genes are TRBV5-1 and TRBJ1-5; the D gene is possibly TRBD1 (6 bases). V was cut by 4 bases and J by 7 bases, with 12 bases left in between. The length of the CDR3 is 13 residues. The germline gives CDR1 SGHRS, CDR2 YFSETQ. The CDR3 DNA reads TGCGCCAGCAGCCCCCAGGGGAGCCAGCCCCAGCATTTT. This gives the protein CASSPQGSQPQHF.

V and J are TRBV6-6 and TRBJ1-5; 9 bases match TRBD1. This CDR3 spans 14 amino acids. Germline assignment: CDR1 MNHNY and CDR2 SVGAGI (reference sequence). After removal of 10 bases from V and 4 bases from J, the junction contained 8 bases not matched to a gene. The chain's CDR3 is CATKGQGLNQPQHF. The CDR3 region has the DNA TGTGCCACCAAGGGACAGGGACTTAATCAGCCCCAGCATTTT.